This TCR beta chain was obtained from a study of shared clonotypes between healthy human individuals. Execution of the assay was at deep level. Sequenced by immunoSEQ multiplex PCR; TCRdb stores in-frame clones only, minus some. Altogether over 750,000 clones are present, 90% to 98% being singletons, with the ten largest covering less than 0.25%. CD8 cells classed as naive were CD45RO-negative and positively selected for CCR7, excluding terminally differentiated effector memory CD45RA+ cells. Study conclusions and caveats: Naive subsets tended to show greater estimated richness than memory subsets.

The CDR3 spans 14 residues. Germline loops: CDR1 SSHAT, CDR2 FNYEAQ (reference sequence). Trimming shortened V by 2 bases and J by 6 bases, and 10 bases separated the two germline ends. Notes on this clone: What it binds is unknown.

The J gene is TRBJ1-4, the V gene TRBV7-7; D is ambiguous. The sample consisted of naive CD8+ T cells sorted from blood. This clonotype was obtained from a man aged 30 to 45 in good health. The CDR3 sequence is CASSLLPGDEKLFF. In DNA, the CDR3 is TGTGCCAGCAGCTTACTTCCGGGTGATGAAAAACTGTTTTTT.